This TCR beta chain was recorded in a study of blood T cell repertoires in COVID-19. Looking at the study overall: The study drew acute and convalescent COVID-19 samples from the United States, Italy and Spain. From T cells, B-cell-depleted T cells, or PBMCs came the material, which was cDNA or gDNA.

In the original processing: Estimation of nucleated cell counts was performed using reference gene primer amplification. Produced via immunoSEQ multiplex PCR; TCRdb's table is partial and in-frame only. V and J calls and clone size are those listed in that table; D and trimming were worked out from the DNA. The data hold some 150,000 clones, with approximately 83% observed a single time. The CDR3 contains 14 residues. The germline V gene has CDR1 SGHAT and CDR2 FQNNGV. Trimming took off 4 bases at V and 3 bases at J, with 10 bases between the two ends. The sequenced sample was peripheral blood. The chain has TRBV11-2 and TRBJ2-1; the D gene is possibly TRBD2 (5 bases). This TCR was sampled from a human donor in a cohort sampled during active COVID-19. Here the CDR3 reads CASSSVTSYNEQFF. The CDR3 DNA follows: TGTGCCAGCAGCTCGGTAACTAGCTACAATGAGCAGTTCTTC.